This T cell receptor (beta chain) emerged from a study of CD8 T cells in ankylosing spondylitis. With respect to this clonotype: The antigen remains undetermined.

The study, taken as a whole, reports: Reports say disease-linked clones showed up significantly more in matched ankylosing spondylitis synovial fluid. Past studies reported some motif variants in reactive arthritis synovial fluid and blood.

Generation of TCR beta libraries employed quantitative 5'-RACE incorporating molecular barcodes. TCRdb analysed the 5' RACE reads with MiXCR anew, one entry per CDR3 protein. Here the sample spans a few hundred thousand distinct CDR3 sequences, roughly a tenth being singletons. Trimming removed 4 bases from V and 4 bases from J, with 8 bases in between. CDR3 size: 13 residues. Germline V CDR1 and CDR2: LNHNV, YYDKDF (reference sequence). The receptor comes from a male donor with ankylosing spondylitis or in good health (not recorded which). Input material: blood, either unsorted or a sorted T cell fraction (not recorded which). The genes are TRBV15 and TRBJ2-1; D unresolved. CDR3 DNA sequence: TGTGCCACCAGCATCGCGCAATACAATGAGCAGTTCTTC. As protein: CATSIAQYNEQFF. Using reference TRBV15 and TRBJ2-1 for the parts outside the CDR3, the full variable domain is DAMVIQNPRYQVTQFGKPVTLSCSQTLNHNVMYWYQQKSSQAPKLLFHYYDKDFNNEADTPDNFQSRRPNTSFCFLDIRSPGLGDTAMYLCATSIAQYNEQFFGPGTRLTVL.